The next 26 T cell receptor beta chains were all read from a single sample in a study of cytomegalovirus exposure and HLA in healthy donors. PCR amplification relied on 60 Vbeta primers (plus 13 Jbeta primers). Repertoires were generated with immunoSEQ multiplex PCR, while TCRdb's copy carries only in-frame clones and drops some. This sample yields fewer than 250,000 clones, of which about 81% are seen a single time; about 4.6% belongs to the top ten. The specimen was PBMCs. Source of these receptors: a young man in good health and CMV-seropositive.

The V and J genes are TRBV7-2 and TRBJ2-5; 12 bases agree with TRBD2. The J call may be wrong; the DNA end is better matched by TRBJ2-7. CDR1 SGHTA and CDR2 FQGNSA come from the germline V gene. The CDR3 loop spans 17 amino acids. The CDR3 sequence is CASSLEGWGTSGYEQYF. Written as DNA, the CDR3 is TGTGCCAGCAGCTTAGAGGGATGGGGGACTAGCGGGTACGAGCAGTACTTC.

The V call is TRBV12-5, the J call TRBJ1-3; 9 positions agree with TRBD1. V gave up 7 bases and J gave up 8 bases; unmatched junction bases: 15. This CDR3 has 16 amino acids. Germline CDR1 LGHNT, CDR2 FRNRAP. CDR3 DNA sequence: TGTGCTAGTGTCCGAACAGGGGGCAATTGTGGGGACACCATATATTTT. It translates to CASVRTGGNCGDTIYF.

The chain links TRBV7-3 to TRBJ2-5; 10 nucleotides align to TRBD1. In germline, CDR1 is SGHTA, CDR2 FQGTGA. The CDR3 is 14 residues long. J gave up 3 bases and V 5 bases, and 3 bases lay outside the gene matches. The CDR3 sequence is CASSPGTGEETQYF. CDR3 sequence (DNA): TGTGCCAGCAGCCCAGGGACAGGGGAAGAGACCCAGTACTTC.

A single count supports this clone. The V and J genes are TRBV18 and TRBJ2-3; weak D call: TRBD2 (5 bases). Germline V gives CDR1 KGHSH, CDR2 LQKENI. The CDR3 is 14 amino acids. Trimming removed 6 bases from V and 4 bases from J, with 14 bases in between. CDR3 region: CASSPTGLSDTQYF. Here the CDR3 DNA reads TGTGCCAGCTCCCCGACTGGACTTTCAGATACGCAGTATTTT.

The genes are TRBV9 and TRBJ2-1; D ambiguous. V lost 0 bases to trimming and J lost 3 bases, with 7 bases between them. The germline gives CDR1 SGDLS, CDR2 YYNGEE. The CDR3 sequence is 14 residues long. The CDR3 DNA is TGTGCCAGCAGCGTAGAAGCGCTCTACAATGAGCAGTTCTTC. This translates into CASSVEALYNEQFF.

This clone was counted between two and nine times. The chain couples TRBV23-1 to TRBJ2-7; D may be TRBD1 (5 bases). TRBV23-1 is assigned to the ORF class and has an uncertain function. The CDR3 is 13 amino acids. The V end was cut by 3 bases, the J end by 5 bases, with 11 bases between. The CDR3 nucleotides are TGCGCCAGCAGTCAGGGGCTAGTCCACGAGCAGTACTTC. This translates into CASSQGLVHEQYF.

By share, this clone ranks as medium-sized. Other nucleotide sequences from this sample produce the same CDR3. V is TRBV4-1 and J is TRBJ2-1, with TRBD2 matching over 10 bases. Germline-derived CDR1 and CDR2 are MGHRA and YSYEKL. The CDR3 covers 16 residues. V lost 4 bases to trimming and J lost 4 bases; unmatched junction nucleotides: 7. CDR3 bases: TGCGCCAGCAGCCGGCATACTAGCGGGGCTTACAATGAGCAGTTCTTC. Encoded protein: CASSRHTSGAYNEQFF.

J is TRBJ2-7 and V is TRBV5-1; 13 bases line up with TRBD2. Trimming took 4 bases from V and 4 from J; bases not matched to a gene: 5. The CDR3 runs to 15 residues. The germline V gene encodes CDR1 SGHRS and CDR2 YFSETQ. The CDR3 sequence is CASSLRTSGSYEQYF. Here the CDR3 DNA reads TGCGCCAGCAGCCTCCGGACTAGCGGGAGTTACGAGCAGTACTTC.

CDR3 loop: CAWSVRSNSPLHF. The CDR3 DNA reads TGTGCCTGGAGTGTACGCAGTAATTCACCCCTCCACTTT. The chain is built from TRBV30 and TRBJ1-6; D gene ambiguous. Trimming cost V 0 bases and J 6 bases, with 6 bases left between them. CDR3 length: 13 residues. Germline V gene sequence: CDR1 GTSNPN, CDR2 SVGIG (reference sequence).

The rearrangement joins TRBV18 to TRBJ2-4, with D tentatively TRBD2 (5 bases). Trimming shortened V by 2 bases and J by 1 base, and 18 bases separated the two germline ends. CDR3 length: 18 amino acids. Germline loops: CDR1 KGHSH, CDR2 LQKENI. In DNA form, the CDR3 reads TGTGCCAGCTCACCAAGGTTAGAGGACCCGGGGGCCAAAAACATTCAGTACTTC. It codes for CASSPRLEDPGAKNIQYF.

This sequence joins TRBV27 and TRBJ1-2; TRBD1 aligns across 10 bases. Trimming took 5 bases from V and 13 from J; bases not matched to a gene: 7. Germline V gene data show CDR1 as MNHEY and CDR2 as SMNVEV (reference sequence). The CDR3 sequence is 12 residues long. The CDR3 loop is CASSAGTGVRTF. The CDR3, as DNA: TGTGCCAGCAGTGCGGGGACAGGGGTCCGCACCTTC.

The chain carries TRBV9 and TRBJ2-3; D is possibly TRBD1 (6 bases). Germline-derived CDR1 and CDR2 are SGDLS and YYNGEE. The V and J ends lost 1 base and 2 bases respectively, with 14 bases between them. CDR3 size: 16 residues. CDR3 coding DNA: TGTGCCAGCAGCGTAAGTGGTGACAGGCTCACAGATACGCAGTATTTT. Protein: CASSVSGDRLTDTQYF.

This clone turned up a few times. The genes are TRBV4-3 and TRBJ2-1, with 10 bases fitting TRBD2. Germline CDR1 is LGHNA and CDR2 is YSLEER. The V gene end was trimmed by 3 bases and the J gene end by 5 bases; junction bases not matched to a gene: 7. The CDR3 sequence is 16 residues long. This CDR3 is CASSHRLAGYDNEQFF. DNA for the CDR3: TGCGCCAGCAGCCACCGACTAGCGGGTTACGACAATGAGCAGTTCTTC.

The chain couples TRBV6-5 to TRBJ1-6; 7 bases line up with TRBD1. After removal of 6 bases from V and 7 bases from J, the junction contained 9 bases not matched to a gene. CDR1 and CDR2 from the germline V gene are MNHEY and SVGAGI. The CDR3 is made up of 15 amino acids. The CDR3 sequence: CASRRPGQRNSPLHF. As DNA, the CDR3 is TGTGCCAGCAGGCGACCGGGACAGCGCAATTCACCCCTCCACTTT.

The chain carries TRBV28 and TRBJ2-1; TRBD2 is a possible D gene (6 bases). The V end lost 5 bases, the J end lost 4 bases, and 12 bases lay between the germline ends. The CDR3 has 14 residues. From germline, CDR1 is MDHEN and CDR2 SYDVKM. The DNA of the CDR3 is TGTGCCAGCAGTGGGAGCGGGTTTTACAATGAGCAGTTCTTC. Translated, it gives CASSGSGFYNEQFF.

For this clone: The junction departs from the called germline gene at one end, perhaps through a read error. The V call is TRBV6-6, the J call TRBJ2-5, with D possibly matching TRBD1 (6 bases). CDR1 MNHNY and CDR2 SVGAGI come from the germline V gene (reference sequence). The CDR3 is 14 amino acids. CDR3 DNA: TGTGCCAGCAGTGACCAGGGGCTCCAAGGGACCCAGTACTTC. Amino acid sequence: CASSDQGLQGTQYF.

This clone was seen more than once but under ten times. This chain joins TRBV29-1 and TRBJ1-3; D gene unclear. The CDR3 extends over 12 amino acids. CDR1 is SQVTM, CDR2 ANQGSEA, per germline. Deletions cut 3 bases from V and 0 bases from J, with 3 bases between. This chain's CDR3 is CSVESSGNTIYF. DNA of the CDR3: TGCAGCGTTGAGAGCTCTGGAAACACCATATATTTT.

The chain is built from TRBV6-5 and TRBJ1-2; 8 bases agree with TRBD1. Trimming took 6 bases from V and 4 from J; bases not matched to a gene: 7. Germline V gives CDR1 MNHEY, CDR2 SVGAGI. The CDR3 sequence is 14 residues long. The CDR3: CASSQTTGGYGYTF. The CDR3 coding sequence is TGTGCCAGCAGCCAAACTACAGGGGGCTATGGCTACACCTTC.

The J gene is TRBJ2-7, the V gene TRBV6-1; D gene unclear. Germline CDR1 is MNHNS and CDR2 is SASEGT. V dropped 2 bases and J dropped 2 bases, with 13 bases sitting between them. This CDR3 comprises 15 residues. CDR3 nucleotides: TGTGCCAGCAGTGAACCGTACCAGGTTACCTACGAGCAGTACTTC. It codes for CASSEPYQVTYEQYF.

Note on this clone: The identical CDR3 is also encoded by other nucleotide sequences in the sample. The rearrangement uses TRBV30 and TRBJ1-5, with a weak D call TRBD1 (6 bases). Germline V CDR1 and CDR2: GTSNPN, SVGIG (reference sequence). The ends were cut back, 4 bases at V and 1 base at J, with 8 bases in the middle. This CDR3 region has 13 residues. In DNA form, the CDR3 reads TGTGCCTGGACCGGACAGAGCAATCAGCCCCAGCATTTT. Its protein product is CAWTGQSNQPQHF.

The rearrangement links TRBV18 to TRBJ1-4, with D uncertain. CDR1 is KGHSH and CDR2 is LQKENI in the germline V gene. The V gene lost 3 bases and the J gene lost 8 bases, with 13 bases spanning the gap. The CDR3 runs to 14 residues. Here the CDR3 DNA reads TGTGCCAGCTCACCCTCCTGGTCTGCGGAAAAACTGTTTTTT. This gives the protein CASSPSWSAEKLFF.

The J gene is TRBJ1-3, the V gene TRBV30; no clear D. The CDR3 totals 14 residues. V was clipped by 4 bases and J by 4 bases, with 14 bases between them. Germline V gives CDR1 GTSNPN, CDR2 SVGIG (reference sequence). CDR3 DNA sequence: TGTGCCTGGACCCCACCATCGCGGGGAAACACCATATATTTT. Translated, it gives CAWTPPSRGNTIYF.

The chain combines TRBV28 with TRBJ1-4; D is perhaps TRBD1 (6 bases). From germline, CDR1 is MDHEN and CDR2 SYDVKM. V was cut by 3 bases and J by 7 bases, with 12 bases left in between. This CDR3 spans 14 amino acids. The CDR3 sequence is CASSFRGAGEKLFF. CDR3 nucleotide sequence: TGTGCCAGCAGTTTTCGGGGGGCTGGTGAAAAACTGTTTTTT.

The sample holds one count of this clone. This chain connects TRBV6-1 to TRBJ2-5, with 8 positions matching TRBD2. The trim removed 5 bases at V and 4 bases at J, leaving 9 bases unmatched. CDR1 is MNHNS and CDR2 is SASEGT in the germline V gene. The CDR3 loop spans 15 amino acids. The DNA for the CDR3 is TGTGCCAGCAGTCCCCGGGGGGGGCGGGGAGAGACCCAGTACTTC. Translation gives CASSPRGGRGETQYF.

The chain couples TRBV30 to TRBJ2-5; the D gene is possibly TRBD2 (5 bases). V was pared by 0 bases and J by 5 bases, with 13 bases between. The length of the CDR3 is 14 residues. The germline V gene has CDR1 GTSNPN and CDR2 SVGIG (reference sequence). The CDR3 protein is CAWSVGQSGETQYF. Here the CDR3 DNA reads TGTGCCTGGAGTGTAGGGCAGTCGGGGGAGACCCAGTACTTC.

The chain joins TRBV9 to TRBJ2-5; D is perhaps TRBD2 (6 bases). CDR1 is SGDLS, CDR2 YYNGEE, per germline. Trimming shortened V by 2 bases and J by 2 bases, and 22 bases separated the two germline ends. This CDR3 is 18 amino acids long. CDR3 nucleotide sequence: TGTGCCAGCAGCGTGGGGCCTCCAGGGCGGGCGGGACAAGAGACCCAGTACTTC. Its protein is CASSVGPPGRAGQETQYF.